This T cell receptor beta chain was found in a study of glioma-infiltrating T cells (dated by TCRdb to 2016 to 2017). Looking at the study overall: Sequencing of TCR alpha- and beta-chain repertoires was performed on glioma tissue, on non-neoplastic brain tissue, and on matched peripheral blood mononuclear cells. To measure how far tissue and blood T-cell populations diverged, each tissue-infiltrating repertoire was compared against the peripheral blood repertoire of the same patient. The paired cohort was made up of three low-grade glioma patients, 7 to 9 primary glioblastoma patients and three non-glioma patients who contributed non-neoplastic brain tissue.

Based on the germline V gene, the CDR1 and CDR2 sequences are KGHSH and LQKENI. From its cysteine to its phenylalanine, the CDR3 spans 17 amino acids. CDR3 DNA only is kept here, 51 bases in frame from base 1. V has 2 bases trimmed and J has 5 bases trimmed; junction bases matching no gene number 4. What the authors observed across the whole study: Very few CDR3 sequences were shared between tissue and blood, attributed to high CDR3 diversity and limited sampling. Group comparisons were based on small numbers of patients: three non-neoplastic, three low-grade glioma and several glioblastoma patients. VJ-independent divergence between tissue and blood was lower than expected in non-neoplastic patients but higher than expected in all gliomas, particularly low-grade gliomas.

TCR alpha and beta CDR3 regions were amplified with the iRepertoire nested amplicon-rescue multiplex PCR (arm-PCR) platform from RNA. The input for one-step reverse transcription and amplification was about 90-450 ng of tissue mRNA or PBMC total RNA. Following bead purification, Illumina adapters were added through a secondary multiplex PCR, and the libraries were then gel-purified between 200 and 400 bp. Libraries carried internal 6-nucleotide barcodes used for demultiplexing. The libraries were sequenced on an Illumina MiSeq using 2x220 or 2x250 nucleotide paired-end reads. Processing in the source paper ran as follows. FLASH 1.2.11 was used to merge paired reads, and BWA-MEM then aligned the reads to the GRCh37 human genome before TRA and TRB reads were extracted. An IMGT-derived reference of cassette sequences and CDR3 motifs, with pseudogenes included, was used for V and J assignment. Reads were translated in three frames, and productive CDR3s were defined by a C…FGXG motif without stop codons. A clonotype was defined as a unique combination of a V-J cassette pair and a CDR3 amino acid sequence. Reads were filtered by Hamming distance, thresholded by each sample's sequence error rate in mapped regions. The public reads were reprocessed in TCRdb via fastp at Q25 and MiXCR, keeping in-frame beta chains. Under each unique CDR3 protein, matching rows form one entry showing the most common genes and DNA. For this entry, the V and J calls and clone size follow TCRdb and not the study's own pipeline. This sample is represented by approximately 120,000 distinct CDR3 sequences; roughly 25% of them were singletons. The biggest ten clones account for approximately 14% of the sample.

Note on this clonotype: Which antigen it targets is not known. A much larger clone is a single base away; this may be a read error.

The rearrangement joined TRBV18 to TRBJ2-1; 15 bases in the junction line up with TRBD2. Sequencing used glioma tissue, nonneoplastic brain tissue, or PBMCs (not recorded which). The TCR comes from a human donor with low-grade glioma or glioblastoma, undergoing nonglioma brain surgery, or in good health (not recorded which). The bases are TGTGCCAGCTCACCAGGACTAGCGGGAGGGCTCGACAATGAGCAGTTCTTC. Its coded protein is CASSPGLAGGLDNEQFF.